One and the same sample provided the 22 T cell receptor beta chains below, sequenced in a study of T cells in Graves' hyperthyroidism and ophthalmopathy. RNA transcripts served as the template for amplifying TCR beta CDR3 regions. Researchers ran a first-round RT-PCR on the TCR CDR3 using the HTBI primer set. TCRdb processed the multiplex PCR reads anew with MiXCR; each CDR3 protein has one entry. The repertoire has 350,000 or so distinct CDR3 sequences, over 15% of them found once; the top ten carry around a sixth. The sample was blood. These TCRs come from a woman aged 35 to 49 with Graves' ophthalmopathy.

This clonotype has a handful of counts. The chain couples TRBV30 to TRBJ2-5; no definite D call. From germline, CDR1 is GTSNPN and CDR2 SVGIG (reference sequence). The length of the CDR3 is 13 residues. V lost 1 base and J lost 2, with 8 bases in between. CDR3 nucleotides: TGTGCCTGGAGTGGACCCCGACAAGAGACCCAGTACTTC. Translation gives CAWSGPRQETQYF.

This chain links TRBV30 with TRBJ1-1; D is perhaps TRBD1 (5 bases). The CDR3 spans 12 residues. Germline assignment: CDR1 GTSNPN and CDR2 SVGIG (reference sequence). Trimming shortened V by 2 bases and J by 4 bases, and 8 bases separated the two germline ends. This chain's CDR3 is CAWSTGSTEAFF. CDR3 DNA sequence: TGTGCCTGGAGTACAGGTTCCACTGAAGCTTTCTTT.

This clonotype has a count of ten or more. The chain joins TRBV29-1 to TRBJ1-1; D unresolved. The CDR3 consists of 13 residues. Trimming left V 5 bases short and J 4 bases short, with 14 bases between. Looked up from germline, CDR1 is SQVTM and CDR2 is ANQGSEA. For the CDR3, the DNA is TGCAGCGTTCAATCCTACCTGGGCACTGAAGCTTTCTTT. Amino acid sequence: CSVQSYLGTEAFF.

This clonotype has ten or more counts. The gene calls are TRBV12-3 or TRBV12-4 and TRBJ2-5, with 7 bases identical to TRBD1. V lost 11 bases, J lost 0 bases, and 3 bases stayed unmatched. The CDR3 is 12 residues long. The DNA for the CDR3 is TGTGCCGCCGGGACAGACCAAGAGACCCAGTACTTC. Translating it yields CAAGTDQETQYF.

The rearrangement uses TRBV7-2 and TRBJ2-7, with TRBD2 identical over 9 bases. Germline V gene sequence: CDR1 SGHTA, CDR2 FQGNSA. The V and J ends lost 5 bases and 5 bases, in that order; junction bases with no gene match: 10. The CDR3 sequence is 15 residues long. The CDR3 loop is CASSAFSGSPNEQYF. CDR3 sequence (DNA): TGTGCCAGCAGCGCCTTTAGCGGGAGTCCCAACGAGCAGTACTTC.

This clonotype was detected many times. This rearrangement joins TRBV2 to TRBJ1-1; 10 bases are a match to TRBD1. Germline V gene lookup returns CDR1 SNHLY and CDR2 FYNNEI. The CDR3 covers 16 residues. Trimming at V came to 2 bases and at J to 2 bases, leaving 5 bases not matched to a gene. CDR3 sequence reads: CASSESRDRGNTEAFF. CDR3 nucleotide sequence: TGTGCCAGCAGTGAATCTAGGGACAGGGGCAACACTGAAGCTTTCTTT.

This clonotype was seen at least ten times. This sequence joins TRBV30 and TRBJ1-2; the D gene is possibly TRBD1 (5 bases). The CDR3 covers 13 residues. The V gene's germline CDR1 is GTSNPN and CDR2 SVGIG (reference sequence). V was trimmed by 4 bases and J by 5 bases, leaving 14 bases between them. The CDR3: CAWTPTESYGYTF. The CDR3 nucleotides are TGTGCCTGGACCCCGACAGAGTCTTATGGCTACACCTTC.

This clonotype was counted between two and nine times. This chain uses TRBV6-1 with TRBJ1-5; weak D call: TRBD1 (6 bases). The V end lost 0 bases, the J end lost 2 bases, and 14 bases lay between the germline ends. This CDR3 comprises 17 residues. The germline V gene encodes CDR1 MNHNS and CDR2 SASEGT. CDR3 region: CASSEARGARGNQPQHF. CDR3 DNA sequence: TGTGCCAGCAGTGAAGCGAGGGGGGCACGGGGCAATCAGCCCCAGCATTTT.

This sequence joins TRBV4-1 and TRBJ2-5; tentative D call: TRBD2 (5 bases). Deletions cut 1 base from V and 4 bases from J, with 16 bases between. The CDR3 is made up of 16 amino acids. Germline lookup yields CDR1 MGHRA and CDR2 YSYEKL. CDR3 region: CASSQGTTGEGETQYF. The DNA for the CDR3 is TGCGCCAGCAGCCAAGGAACTACCGGAGAGGGAGAGACCCAGTACTTC.

DNA for the CDR3: TGTGCCAGTGGGTTGCACACTGAAGCTTTCTTT. Residues: CASGLHTEAFF. V is TRBV11-2 and J is TRBJ1-1; D remains unclear. Trimming cost V 9 bases and J 3 bases, with 8 bases left between them. CDR3 length: 11 residues. Germline V CDR1 and CDR2: SGHAT, FQNNGV.

This clonotype was found many times. This chain uses TRBV27 with TRBJ2-6; D call uncertain. This CDR3 region has 13 residues. CDR1 is MNHEY and CDR2 is SMNVEV in the germline V gene (reference sequence). With 6 bases removed from V and 5 bases from J, the gap between germline ends came to 8 bases. In DNA form, the CDR3 reads TGTGCCAGCAGCCCGAGCAGGGCCAACGTCCTGACTTTC. It encodes CASSPSRANVLTF.

With respect to this clonotype: A single base separates this from a much larger clone, so it may be a read error. This chain joins TRBV11-2 and TRBJ1-3; TRBD1 aligns across 7 bases. Per the germline V gene, CDR1 is SGHAT and CDR2 is FQNNGV. The CDR3 contains 17 residues. The CDR3 coding sequence is TGTGCCAGCAGCTTAGATCCTGTGACAGGGATTGGATACACCATATATTTT. This gives the protein CASSLDPVTGIGYTIYF.

In its sample, this clonotype was seen many times. The genes are TRBV28 and TRBJ2-7; 11 bases map to TRBD1. V was pared by 3 bases and J by 6 bases, with 10 bases of the junction left unmatched. Germline V lookup: CDR1 MDHEN, CDR2 SYDVKM. CDR3 length: 16 amino acids. CDR3 amino acids: CASSFQHSGTGGEQYF. The CDR3 DNA follows: TGTGCCAGCAGTTTCCAACACTCCGGGACAGGGGGCGAGCAGTACTTC.

The gene calls are TRBV18 and TRBJ2-7; TRBD1 aligns across 9 bases. The ends lost 0 bases at V and 6 bases at J; junction bases unmatched: 6. This CDR3 comprises 15 residues. Germline CDR1 reads KGHSH; CDR2 reads LQKENI. This CDR3 is CASSPPGQGLSEQYF. In nucleotides, the CDR3 is TGTGCCAGCTCACCACCGGGACAGGGACTCAGCGAGCAGTACTTC. Full variable domain (rest looked up from reference TRBV18 and TRBJ2-7): NAGVMQNPRHLVRRRGQEARLRCSPMKGHSHVYWYRQLPEEGLKFMVYLQKENIIDESGMPKERFSAEFPKEGPSILRIQQVVRGDSAAYFCASSPPGQGLSEQYFGPGTRLTVT.

This clonotype was detected once. The chain links TRBV7-3 to TRBJ1-1; tentative D call: TRBD1 (6 bases). V lost 5 bases and J 4 bases, leaving 17 bases between the germline ends. CDR3 length equals 15 residues. CDR1 and CDR2 from the germline V gene are SGHTA and FQGTGA. The CDR3 sequence: CASSPAGALPTEAFF. The CDR3 DNA follows: TGTGCCAGCAGCCCGGCGGGGGCCCTACCCACTGAAGCTTTCTTT.

In this sample, this clonotype turned up many times. The V gene is TRBV6-1, the J gene TRBJ2-5; D gene uncertain. Germline CDR1 is MNHNS and CDR2 is SASEGT. Trimming removed 9 bases from V and 0 bases from J, with 14 bases in between. This CDR3 is 14 amino acids long. In DNA form, the CDR3 reads TGTGCCAGTCGGCTGATCTCGTACCAAGAGACCCAGTACTTC. The encoded protein is CASRLISYQETQYF.

This clonotype showed up many times. This chain joins TRBV7-2 and TRBJ2-2; D possibly corresponds to TRBD1 (5 bases). Between the trimmed V and J ends, which lost 3 bases and 4 bases, there was a span of 18 bases. Germline loops: CDR1 SGHTA, CDR2 FQGNSA. This CDR3 contains 17 residues. For the CDR3, the DNA is TGTGCCAGCAGCTTTACCCCCGAATTCAGGGTCACCGGGGAGCTGTTTTTT. It yields the protein CASSFTPEFRVTGELFF.

This clonotype was seen repeatedly, ten times or more. CDR3 DNA: TGTGCCAGCAGCCAAGGGTGGAGCGAGCAGTACTTC. Residues: CASSQGWSEQYF. The V gene is TRBV4-2, the J gene TRBJ2-7, with D uncertain. Germline-derived CDR1 and CDR2 are LGHNA and YNFKEQ. The CDR3 contains 12 residues. The V end lost 1 base, the J end lost 6 bases, and 7 bases lay between the germline ends.

This clonotype was counted ten times or more. The rearrangement links TRBV29-1 to TRBJ2-2; possible D gene TRBD1, 6 bases. Germline values: CDR1 SQVTM, CDR2 ANQGSEA. The CDR3 loop spans 13 amino acids. The V gene lost 8 bases and the J gene lost 4 bases, with 14 bases spanning the gap. The CDR3 sequence is CSTRVGGTGELFF. CDR3 nucleotide sequence: TGCAGCACCCGAGTAGGGGGCACCGGGGAGCTGTTTTTT.

This clonotype was found many times. The chain joins TRBV29-1 to TRBJ1-1; D gene uncertain. The CDR3 runs to 11 residues. Germline CDR1 is SQVTM and CDR2 is ANQGSEA. The germline V and J ends were trimmed by 3 bases and 6 bases, with 8 bases remaining between them. This CDR3 is CSVDIPAEAFF. The CDR3, as DNA: TGCAGCGTTGATATACCAGCTGAAGCTTTCTTT.

This clonotype was recorded at least ten times. The rearrangement links TRBV28 to TRBJ1-5; 7 bases are shared with TRBD1. Germline V CDR1 and CDR2: MDHEN, SYDVKM. The CDR3 runs 17 residues. V lost 6 bases and J lost 1; bases outside the gene matches: 12. The CDR3 protein is CASSPEQGMRSNQPQHF. CDR3 coding DNA: TGTGCCAGCAGCCCCGAACAGGGGATGAGGAGCAATCAGCCCCAGCATTTT.

On this clonotype: With a much larger clone just one base away, this may be a read error. CDR3 residues: CASSYSPSFDYEQCF. The CDR3 DNA reads as TGTGCCAGCAGTTATTCCCCTAGCTTTGACTACGAGCAGTGCTTC. The chain links TRBV12-3 or TRBV12-4 to TRBJ2-7, with D maybe TRBD2 (5 bases). This CDR3 is built from 15 residues.